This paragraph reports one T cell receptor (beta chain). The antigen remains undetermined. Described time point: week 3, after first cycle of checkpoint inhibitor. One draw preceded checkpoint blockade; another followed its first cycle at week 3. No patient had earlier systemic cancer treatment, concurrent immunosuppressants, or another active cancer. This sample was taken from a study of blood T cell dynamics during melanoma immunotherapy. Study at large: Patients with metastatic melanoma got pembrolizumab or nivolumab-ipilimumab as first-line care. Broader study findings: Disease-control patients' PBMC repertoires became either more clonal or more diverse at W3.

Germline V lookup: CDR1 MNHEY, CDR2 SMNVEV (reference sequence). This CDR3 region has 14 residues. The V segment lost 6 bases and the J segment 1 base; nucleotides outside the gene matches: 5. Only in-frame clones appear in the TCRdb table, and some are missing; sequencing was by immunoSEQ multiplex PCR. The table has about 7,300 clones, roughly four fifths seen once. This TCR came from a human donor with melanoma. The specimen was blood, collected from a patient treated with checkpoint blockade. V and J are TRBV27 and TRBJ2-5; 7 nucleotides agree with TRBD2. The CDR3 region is CASSRTSAQETQYF. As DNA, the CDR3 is TGTGCCAGCAGCCGAACTAGCGCCCAAGAGACCCAGTACTTC.